One and the same sample provided the 7 T cell receptor beta chains below, sequenced in a study of cytomegalovirus exposure and HLA in healthy donors. Data came from immunoSEQ multiplex PCR; TCRdb stores just in-frame clones and leaves some out. The table lists under 150,000 clones, roughly nine tenths of them singletons. The sample consisted of PBMCs. The receptors stem from a man aged 18 to 29 in good health and CMV-seronegative.

The rearrangement uses TRBV2 and TRBJ1-1; possibly TRBD1 for D (6 bases). Germline CDR1 SNHLY, CDR2 FYNNEI. V lost 6 bases and J 1 base, leaving 12 bases between the germline ends. This CDR3 is 14 amino acids long. The CDR3 loop reads CASRPDSWNTEAFF. CDR3 in DNA: TGTGCCAGCAGGCCGGACAGTTGGAACACTGAAGCTTTCTTT.

The chain carries TRBV4-1 and TRBJ2-3; D is uncertain. CDR3 length: 16 residues. The germline CDR1 and CDR2 sequences are MGHRA and YSYEKL. Trimming pared 4 bases from V and 2 bases from J, leaving 16 bases between. The CDR3 coding sequence is TGCGCCAGCAGCCCCCTCACGCGCGGAACCACAGATACGCAGTATTTT. This codes for CASSPLTRGTTDTQYF.

This clone has just a few counts. The rearrangement uses TRBV5-3 and TRBJ1-1; TRBD1 might be the D (6 bases). TRBV5-3 is marked as an open reading frame, function uncertain. V was clipped by 8 bases and J by 10 bases, with 21 bases between them. The CDR3 consists of 13 residues. This chain's CDR3 is CASSITGFTGAFF. The CDR3 coding sequence is TGTGCCAGCAGTATCACAGGGTTCACCGGAGCTTTCTTT.

The V gene is TRBV5-1, the J gene TRBJ2-7, with a weak D call TRBD2 (5 bases). Germline V gene sequence: CDR1 SGHRS, CDR2 YFSETQ. The CDR3 runs to 14 residues. V was pared by 4 bases and J by 4 bases, with 15 bases between. This chain's CDR3 is CASSASGLGYEQYF. In DNA, the CDR3 is TGCGCCAGCAGCGCTTCCGGACTTGGGTACGAGCAGTACTTC.

The J gene is TRBJ1-1, the V gene TRBV2, with D perhaps TRBD1 (5 bases). The V gene lost 5 bases and the J gene lost 3 bases, with 13 bases spanning the gap. Germline V gives CDR1 SNHLY, CDR2 FYNNEI. This CDR3 region has 14 residues. CDR3 sequence: CASSLQVGDTEAFF. The CDR3 DNA reads as TGTGCCAGCAGTTTACAGGTTGGCGACACTGAAGCTTTCTTT.

V usage is TRBV30 and J usage is TRBJ2-2; D might be TRBD2 (6 bases). There are 13 residues in the CDR3. The germline CDR1 and CDR2 sequences are GTSNPN and SVGIG (reference sequence). Trimming cost V 1 base and J 5 bases, with 8 bases left between them. CDR3 DNA: TGTGCCTGGAGTGACGGAGGGACCGGGGAGCTGTTTTTT. As protein: CAWSDGGTGELFF.

The V and J genes are TRBV6-5 and TRBJ2-7; 10 bases align to TRBD1. This CDR3 has 16 residues. Germline CDR1 MNHEY, CDR2 SVGAGI. V trimming: 0 bases; J trimming: 1 base; junction bases outside the gene matches: 3. The CDR3 sequence is CASSYSRGQGSYEQYF. As DNA, the CDR3 is TGTGCCAGCAGTTACTCGCGGGGACAGGGGTCCTACGAGCAGTACTTC.